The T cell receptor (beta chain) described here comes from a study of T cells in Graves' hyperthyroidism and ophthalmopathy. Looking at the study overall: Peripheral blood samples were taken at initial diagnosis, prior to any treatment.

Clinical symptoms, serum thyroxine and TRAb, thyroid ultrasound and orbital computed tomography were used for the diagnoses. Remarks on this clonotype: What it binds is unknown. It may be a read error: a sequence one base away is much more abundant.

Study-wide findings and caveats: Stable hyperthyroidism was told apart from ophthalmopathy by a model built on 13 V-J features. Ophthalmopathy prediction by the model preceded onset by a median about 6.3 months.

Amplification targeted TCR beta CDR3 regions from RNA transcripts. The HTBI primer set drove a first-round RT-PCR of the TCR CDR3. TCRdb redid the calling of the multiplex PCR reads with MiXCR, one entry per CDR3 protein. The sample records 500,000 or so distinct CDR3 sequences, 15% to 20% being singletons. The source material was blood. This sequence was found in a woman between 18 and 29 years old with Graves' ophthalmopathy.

The CDR3 sequence is CASSFASSYNEQSF. In DNA, the CDR3 is TGTGCCAGCAGTTTTGCCAGCTCCTACAATGAGCAGTCCTTC. This chain uses TRBV28 with TRBJ2-1; D is undetermined. The CDR3 is 14 amino acids. The V gene's germline CDR1 is MDHEN and CDR2 SYDVKM.